This T cell receptor beta chain was retrieved from a study of vaccination and CD4 T cells after COVID-19. Overall study results and limits: Convalescent patients showed a median about 90% of reactive clones that were seen only post-vaccination. SARS-CoV-2-reactive clonotypes showed a nonsignificant median rise from roughly 21 to 40. The great majority, 304 of 307 vaccine-specific clones, proved spike mono-reactive in convalescent patients.

As for treatment: roughly nine-day PBMC culture with coronavirus spike peptide pools or control peptides (ViraFEST assay). There were positive PCR dates ranging from March to December 2020, all predating US Alpha, Beta and Delta variants. Cultured CD4+ T cell DNA was sequenced using the Oncomine TCR Beta short-read assay. In TCRdb, the PCR reads were re-called with MiXCR into one record per CDR3 protein. The sample lists about 11,000 distinct CDR3 sequences; 50% to 55% were seen once. About this clonotype itself: Its antigen is as yet unknown.

V was pared by 5 bases and J by 2 bases, with 3 bases of the junction left unmatched. In germline, CDR1 is LNHDA, CDR2 SQIVND (reference sequence). The CDR3 is 16 residues long. The sequencing sample was made of CD4+ T cells from blood, cultured in vitro. The TCR was taken from a human donor who had recovered from COVID-19. The rearrangement uses TRBV19 and TRBJ2-3, with 14 nucleotides matching TRBD2. CDR3 DNA sequence: TGTGCCAGTAGTCGGACTAGCGGGAGGAACACAGATACGCAGTATTTT. It codes for CASSRTSGRNTDTQYF.